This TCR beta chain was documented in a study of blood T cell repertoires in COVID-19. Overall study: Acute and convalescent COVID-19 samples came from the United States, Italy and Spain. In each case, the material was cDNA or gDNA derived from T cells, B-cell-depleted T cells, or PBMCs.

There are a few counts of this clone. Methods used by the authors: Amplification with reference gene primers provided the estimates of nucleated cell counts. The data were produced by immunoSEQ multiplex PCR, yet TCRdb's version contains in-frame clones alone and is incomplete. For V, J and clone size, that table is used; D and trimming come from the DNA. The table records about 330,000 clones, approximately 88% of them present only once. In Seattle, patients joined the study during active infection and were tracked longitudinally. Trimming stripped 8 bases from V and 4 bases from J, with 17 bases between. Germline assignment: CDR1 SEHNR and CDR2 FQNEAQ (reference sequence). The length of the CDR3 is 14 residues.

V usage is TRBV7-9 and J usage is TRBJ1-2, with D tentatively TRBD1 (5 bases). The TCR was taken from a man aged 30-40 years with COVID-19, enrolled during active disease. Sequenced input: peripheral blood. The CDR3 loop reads CASAPRQGTYGYTF. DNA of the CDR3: TGTGCCAGCGCACCGAGGCAGGGTACCTATGGCTACACCTTC.